This passage covers 3 T cell receptor beta chains from one sample sequenced in a study of blood T cell repertoires in COVID-19. Repertoires were generated with immunoSEQ multiplex PCR, while TCRdb's copy carries only in-frame clones and drops some. The sample carries about 150,000 clones, roughly nine tenths recorded once. The sample consisted of peripheral blood. Every receptor here comes from a woman between 65 and 79 years old with acute or convalescent COVID-19.

This clone was seen only a few times. Compared with germline, one end of the junction differs, possibly owing to a read error. The genes are TRBV29-1 and TRBJ1-1, with 10 positions matching TRBD1. Germline V lookup: CDR1 SQVTM, CDR2 ANQGSEA. There are 15 residues in the CDR3. CDR3 region: CSVKEDRGRYTEAFF. The CDR3 region has the DNA TGCAGCGTTAAAGAAGACAGGGGGCGGTACACTGAAGCTTTCTTT.

The rearrangement joins TRBV30 to TRBJ1-3, with D perhaps TRBD1 (5 bases). Trimming removed 5 bases from V and 3 bases from J, with 8 bases in between. Germline assignment: CDR1 GTSNPN and CDR2 SVGIG (reference sequence). The CDR3 runs 12 residues. The DNA of the CDR3 is TGTGCCTGGGACAGTATTGGAAACACCATATATTTT. This translates into CAWDSIGNTIYF.

The chain couples TRBV20-1 to TRBJ2-1, with D uncertain. Germline V CDR1 and CDR2: DFQATT, SNEGSKA (reference sequence). The V end was cut by 2 bases, the J end by 10 bases, with 9 bases between. CDR3 size: 11 residues. This CDR3 reads CSARLTWEQFF. DNA of the CDR3: TGCAGTGCTAGATTAACATGGGAGCAGTTCTTC.